This T cell receptor (beta chain) was found in a study of blood T cell repertoires in COVID-19. Sequencing was performed with immunoSEQ multiplex PCR; in TCRdb, only in-frame clones are kept and a portion is missing. Of 150,000 to 200,000 clones listed, about 84% are singletons. CDR1 and CDR2 (germline): SNHLY, FYNNEI. V was clipped by 7 bases and J by 0 bases, with 16 bases between them. The CDR3 loop spans 15 amino acids. This receptor was taken from a man in his forties or fifties who had recovered from COVID-19. Sequencing used PBMCs or T cells enriched from blood (not recorded which). The V call is TRBV2, the J call TRBJ2-7; a weak D match, TRBD2 (6 bases). The CDR3: CASNARDLSSYEQYF. Written as DNA, the CDR3 is TGTGCCAGCAACGCCCGGGACTTGAGCTCCTACGAGCAGTACTTC.